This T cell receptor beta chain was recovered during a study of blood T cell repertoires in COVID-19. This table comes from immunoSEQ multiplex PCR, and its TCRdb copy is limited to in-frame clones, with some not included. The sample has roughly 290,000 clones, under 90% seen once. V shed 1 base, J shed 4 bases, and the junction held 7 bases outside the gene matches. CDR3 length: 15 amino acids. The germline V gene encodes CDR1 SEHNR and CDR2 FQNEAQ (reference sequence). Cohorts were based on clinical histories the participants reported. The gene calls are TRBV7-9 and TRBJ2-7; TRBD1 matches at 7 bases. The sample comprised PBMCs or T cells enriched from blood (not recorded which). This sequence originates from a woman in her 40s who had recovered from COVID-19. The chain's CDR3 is CASSLEQGLRYEQYF. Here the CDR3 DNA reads TGTGCCAGCAGCTTAGAACAGGGGCTGAGGTACGAGCAGTACTTC.